Included here is one TCR beta chain sequence, with context. The antigen is undetermined. The source of the sample is a study of shared clonotypes between healthy human individuals. General study findings and limits: The donor pool, a small one, limited the genetic and exposure-history diversity represented.

V lost 5 bases, J lost 4 bases, and 11 bases lay in between. CDR1 and CDR2 (germline): SNHLY, FYNNEI. This CDR3 spans 13 amino acids. Assay used: immunoSEQ multiplex PCR; TCRdb lists only in-frame clones, some missing. This table has approximately 2.5 million clones, roughly 93% appearing once. The chain employs TRBV2 and TRBJ1-1; D is unresolved. Sequencing was performed on naive CD4+ T cells from PBMCs. The sample's subset: CD45RA+ positively selected. The clonotype originates from a man younger than 30 in good health. Some clones in this sample may be carry-over from other donors' samples. This CDR3 is CASSLDQGTEAFF. DNA of the CDR3: TGTGCCAGCAGTCTCGACCAAGGCACTGAAGCTTTCTTT.